These T cell receptor beta chains were read from a single sample in a study of T cell changes during pregnancy in multiple sclerosis. The method was immunoSEQ multiplex PCR; TCRdb's version includes in-frame clones alone and lacks a portion of them. Counted here are about 68,000 clones, roughly nine tenths occurring once; the ten biggest clones make up approximately 0.84%. This material consisted of peripheral blood, taken in the second trimester of pregnancy. These receptors were collected from a female donor with multiple sclerosis, enrolled in a pregnancy study. Each CDR3 is given with its conserved first and last residue.

V	J	CDR3
TRBV6-6	TRBJ2-5	CASSYPRQELETQYF
TRBV30	TRBJ1-2	CAWSRNYREGYTF
TRBV7-8	TRBJ2-1	CASSLAGSAYNEQFF
TRBV20-1	TRBJ1-2	CSAPLYGYTF
TRBV5-1	TRBJ2-1	CASSRASSYNEQFF
TRBV7-6	TRBJ2-1	CASSPWRGGGTNNEQFF
TRBV29-1	TRBJ1-3	CSVVWGVGNTIYF
TRBV4-1	TRBJ1-2	CASSNRDGYTF
TRBV18	TRBJ1-2	CASSPRTGNDYGYTF
TRBV6-1	TRBJ2-7	CASSAPTGGSYEQYF
TRBV7-2	TRBJ2-7	CASSVAGTGSSYEQYF
TRBV27	TRBJ1-1	CASTLAGGNTEAFF
TRBV19	TRBJ1-2	CASSSMLGQGNYGYTF
TRBV5-4	TRBJ2-1	CASSASQGTVDEQFF
TRBV5-1	TRBJ2-3	CASSLRPAGNPDTQYF
TRBV10-3	TRBJ2-3	CATRTSGGSTDTQYF
TRBV27	TRBJ1-1	CASSYGTGGLRTEAFF
TRBV29-1	TRBJ1-1	CSVVSRLSRGTEAFF
TRBV6-5	TRBJ1-2	CASRPFGQGAGGYTF
TRBV27	TRBJ1-6	CASSPYDSYNSPLHF
TRBV9	TRBJ2-2	CASSVGGVTGELFF
TRBV6-6	TRBJ1-1	CASSFTPDTEAFF
TRBV6-4	TRBJ1-6	CASSPGTGGDSPLHF
TRBV6-1	TRBJ2-5	CASSEGQEAETQYF
TRBV5-1	TRBJ2-5	CASSPGRGFKETQYF
TRBV6-5	TRBJ1-2	CASSYSQGSFYGYTF
TRBV6-5	TRBJ1-1	CASSYSGTGRTEAFF
TRBV6-5	TRBJ1-1	CASSYELGRGTEAFF
TRBV18	TRBJ2-7	CASSPQGTGTYEQYF
TRBV7-3	TRBJ2-5	CASSVPKGLAGLQETQYF